The 29 T cell receptor beta chains below all came from one sample that was sequenced in a study of blood T cell repertoires in COVID-19. Method: immunoSEQ multiplex PCR; TCRdb's copy keeps in-frame clones and lacks some. The repertoire holds 250,000 to 300,000 clones, with approximately 83% as singletons. Sequencing used PBMCs or T cells enriched from blood (not recorded which). The source is a woman in her fifties or sixties who had recovered from COVID-19.

The chain carries TRBV24-1 and TRBJ1-5; D is uncertain. Trimming left V 9 bases short and J 3 bases short, with 14 bases between. The CDR3 covers 14 residues. Germline CDR1 KGHDR, CDR2 SFDVKD. DNA of the CDR3: TGTGCCACCTCGCATGGAGGGAACAATCAGCCCCAGCATTTT. Translating gives CATSHGGNNQPQHF.

This clone was seen a few times. The chain carries TRBV4-1 and TRBJ2-2, with 7 bases matching TRBD2. The junction had 1 base not matched to a gene; V was cut back by 4 bases and J by 2 bases. The CDR3 contains 14 residues. Looked up from germline, CDR1 is MGHRA and CDR2 is YSYEKL. The CDR3, as DNA: TGCGCCAGCAGCCCTAGCGGTAACACCGGGGAGCTGTTTTTT. Its translation: CASSPSGNTGELFF.

This rearrangement joins TRBV3-1 (or the pseudogene TRBV3-2) to TRBJ2-4; 8 bases are shared with TRBD2. CDR1 LGHDT and CDR2 YNNKEL come from the germline V gene (reference sequence). With V trimmed by 4 bases and J by 1 base, 3 bases remained unmatched. The CDR3 loop spans 15 amino acids. The CDR3 sequence: CASSLGGRAKNIQYF. In nucleotides, the CDR3 is TGTGCCAGCAGCCTAGGCGGGAGGGCCAAAAACATTCAGTACTTC.

There are a few counts of this clone. V gene TRBV11-2 combines with J gene TRBJ2-1, with D possibly being TRBD2 (6 bases). This CDR3 region has 13 residues. Looked up from germline, CDR1 is SGHAT and CDR2 is FQNNGV. Trimming removed 3 bases from V and 10 bases from J, with 13 bases in between. The CDR3 DNA is TGTGCCAGCAGCTTCCCGGGACTGGCGGAGCAGTTCTTC. Its protein product is CASSFPGLAEQFF.

The rearrangement links TRBV7-9 to TRBJ2-3; TRBD1 matches at 8 bases. Germline CDR1 and CDR2: SEHNR and FQNEAQ (reference sequence). There are 17 residues in the CDR3. Trimming at V came to 1 base and at J to 4 bases, leaving 10 bases not matched to a gene. This CDR3 is CASSLGPTGARADTQYF. CDR3 nucleotides: TGTGCCAGCAGCTTAGGGCCGACAGGGGCGAGGGCAGATACGCAGTATTTT.

The CDR3 protein is CASTPGHGLETEAFF. The CDR3 nucleotides read TGTGCCAGCACCCCGGGACACGGACTGGAAACTGAAGCTTTCTTT. The V gene is TRBV28, the J gene TRBJ1-1, with TRBD1 as a possible D gene (6 bases). The CDR3 sequence is 15 residues long. The germline V gene has CDR1 MDHEN and CDR2 SYDVKM. The ends were cut back, 7 bases at V and 5 bases at J, with 20 bases in the middle. Looking up the rest from reference TRBV28 and TRBJ1-1 gives the full variable domain: DVKVTQSSRYLVKRTGEKVFLECVQDMDHENMFWYRQDPGLGLRLIYFSYDVKMKEKGDIPEGYSVSREKKERFSLILESASTNQTSMYLCASTPGHGLETEAFFGQGTRLTVV.

The genes are TRBV29-1 and TRBJ2-7; 8 nucleotides align to TRBD1. The CDR3 totals 14 residues. The V segment lost 6 bases and the J segment 11 bases; nucleotides outside the gene matches: 18. From germline, CDR1 is SQVTM and CDR2 ANQGSEA. CDR3: CSVGRTGPHWGKYF. Here the CDR3 DNA reads TGCAGCGTGGGGAGGACAGGGCCTCATTGGGGTAAGTACTTC.

V gene TRBV21-1 combines with J gene TRBJ1-3; TRBD1, the D gene given by the table, was not confirmed from the DNA. TRBV21-1 is tagged as a pseudogene. There are 18 residues in the CDR3. CDR3: CASSKGLGSPSSGNTIYF. CDR3 in DNA: TGTGCCAGCAGCAAAGGGTTGGGCAGTCCGAGCTCTGGAAACACCATATATTTT.

This chain connects TRBV19 to TRBJ1-3; TRBD1 agrees at 7 bases. The CDR3 is 15 amino acids. The germline gives CDR1 LNHDA, CDR2 SQIVND (reference sequence). V lost 5 bases, J lost 4 bases, and 8 bases stayed unmatched. CDR3 sequence reads: CASSLPTGLGNTIYF. DNA of the CDR3: TGTGCCAGTAGTCTCCCGACAGGGCTCGGAAACACCATATATTTT.

The CDR3 region is CASSSLSSNQPQHF. The CDR3 nucleotides are TGTGCCAGCAGTTCTCTTTCTAGCAATCAGCCCCAGCATTTT. The rearrangement uses TRBV28 and TRBJ1-5, with D unclear. V shed 4 bases and J shed 0 bases, with 7 bases lying between them. From germline, CDR1 is MDHEN and CDR2 SYDVKM. The CDR3 is 14 amino acids.

J is TRBJ2-1 and V is TRBV5-5; 8 bases match TRBD1. Germline CDR1 reads SGHKS; CDR2 reads YYEKEE (reference sequence). The CDR3 has 14 amino acids. Germline trimming cut 5 bases from V and 5 bases from J; bases unmatched to any gene: 6. The CDR3 spells CASREGQGNNEQFF. The CDR3, as DNA: TGTGCCAGCAGGGAAGGACAGGGAAACAATGAGCAGTTCTTC.

The J gene is TRBJ1-5, the V gene TRBV27, with a tentative D call TRBD1 (6 bases). The CDR3 runs to 15 residues. Per germline, CDR1 MNHEY and CDR2 SMNVEV (reference sequence). V was clipped by 10 bases and J by 0 bases, with 16 bases between them. DNA for the CDR3: TGTGCCACCAGGGGCCCGGGAGGTAGCAATCAGCCCCAGCATTTT. Translation: CATRGPGGSNQPQHF.

CDR3 loop: CASSLALAGYEQYF. DNA of the CDR3: TGTGCCAGCAGCTTAGCACTAGCCGGCTACGAGCAGTACTTC. The V call is TRBV11-1, the J call TRBJ2-7; D is perhaps TRBD2 (6 bases). There are 14 residues in the CDR3. Germline V gene lookup returns CDR1 SGHAT and CDR2 FQDESV (reference sequence). V gave up 0 bases and J gave up 3 bases, with 9 bases separating them.

The chain recombines TRBV19 with TRBJ1-5; D unclear. CDR1 and CDR2 (germline): LNHDA, SQIVND (reference sequence). The CDR3 has 12 amino acids. V was cut by 6 bases and J by 9 bases, with 12 bases left in between. CDR3 amino acids: CASRQLPGPQHF. The DNA of the CDR3 is TGTGCCAGTAGGCAGCTACCGGGGCCCCAGCATTTT.

The chain links TRBV9 to TRBJ1-1; D uncertain. The CDR3 is made up of 13 amino acids. V lost 4 bases to trimming and J lost 3 bases, with 10 bases between them. Germline CDR1 and CDR2: SGDLS and YYNGEE. The CDR3 nucleotides read TGTGCCAGCAGCCCAACGAGTTACACTGAAGCTTTCTTT. Translated: CASSPTSYTEAFF.

V and J are TRBV28 and TRBJ1-1; weak D call: TRBD1 (6 bases). Germline V gene lookup returns CDR1 MDHEN and CDR2 SYDVKM. There are 13 residues in the CDR3. V lost 4 bases and J lost 5, with 11 bases in between. This CDR3 is CASSSTGLTEAFF. In nucleotides, the CDR3 is TGTGCCAGCAGTTCAACAGGGTTAACTGAAGCTTTCTTT.

The chain links TRBV30 to TRBJ1-5, with D possibly TRBD1 on 6 matching bases. This CDR3 comprises 14 residues. V lost 1 base, J lost 7 bases, and 14 bases lay in between. Germline loops: CDR1 GTSNPN, CDR2 SVGIG (reference sequence). Here the CDR3 DNA reads TGTGCCTGGAGTGAGGGCAGGGGTGAGCAGCCCCAGCATTTT. It specifies CAWSEGRGEQPQHF.

This clone was seen more than once but under ten times. The rearrangement uses TRBV5-1 and TRBJ2-6, with TRBD1 as a possible D gene (5 bases). This CDR3 has 19 amino acids. Germline V lookup: CDR1 SGHRS, CDR2 YFSETQ. V was clipped by 1 base and J by 0 bases, with 17 bases between them. CDR3 nucleotide sequence: TGCGCCAGCAGCTTGAACCCGGCAGGGCTCAGCTCTGGGGCCAACGTCCTGACTTTC. As protein: CASSLNPAGLSSGANVLTF.

The chain joins TRBV5-4 to TRBJ2-7, with a tentative D call TRBD2 (5 bases). This CDR3 has 14 amino acids. The V gene's germline CDR1 is SGHNT and CDR2 YYREEE (reference sequence). V was pared by 4 bases and J by 3 bases, with 14 bases between. DNA for the CDR3: TGTGCCAGCAGCCCAAACGTGGGGAGCTACGAGCAGTACTTC. As protein: CASSPNVGSYEQYF.

The chain couples TRBV2 to TRBJ2-7; the D gene is possibly TRBD2 (6 bases). CDR3 length: 15 residues. The germline V gene has CDR1 SNHLY and CDR2 FYNNEI. V was pared by 8 bases and J by 0 bases, with 17 bases between. As DNA, the CDR3 is TGTGCCAGCCGCTTTGGACTAACCACCTCCTACGAGCAGTACTTC. Its translation is CASRFGLTTSYEQYF.

This chain connects TRBV5-1 to TRBJ1-1, with D perhaps TRBD1 (6 bases). There are 15 residues in the CDR3. Germline loops: CDR1 SGHRS, CDR2 YFSETQ. The V end lost 4 bases, the J end lost 0 bases, and 13 bases lay between the germline ends. The CDR3 DNA follows: TGCGCCAGCAGCCCCGTACAGGGACTGAACACTGAAGCTTTCTTT. Protein: CASSPVQGLNTEAFF.

The chain carries TRBV3-1 (or the pseudogene TRBV3-2) and TRBJ1-1; D perhaps matches TRBD1 (5 bases). The CDR3 is 16 residues long. Germline CDR1 and CDR2: LGHDT and YNNKEL (reference sequence). Trimming stripped 1 base from V and 0 bases from J, with 12 bases between. The CDR3 region has the DNA TGTGCCAGCAGCCAAGGAAGACAGCTCATGAACACTGAAGCTTTCTTT. As protein: CASSQGRQLMNTEAFF.

The chain has TRBV5-1 and TRBJ1-4, with 7 bases lining up with TRBD1. The germline gives CDR1 SGHRS, CDR2 YFSETQ. With V trimmed by 0 bases and J by 0 bases, 2 bases remained unmatched. The CDR3 extends over 16 amino acids. Here the CDR3 reads CASSLGQGATNEKLFF. The CDR3 coding sequence is TGCGCCAGCAGCTTGGGACAGGGCGCAACTAATGAAAAACTGTTTTTT.

A single count supports this clone. In DNA, the CDR3 is TGTGCCAGTAGTATTACCGGGTTTAGCAATCAGCCCCAGCATTTT. Residues: CASSITGFSNQPQHF. V and J are TRBV19 and TRBJ1-5; D unresolved. The CDR3 contains 15 residues. CDR1 and CDR2 from the germline V gene are LNHDA and SQIVND (reference sequence). Trimming took off 3 bases at V and 0 bases at J, with 9 bases between the two ends.

V and J are TRBV28 and TRBJ2-7; the D gene is possibly TRBD2 (6 bases). The length of the CDR3 is 18 residues. V was clipped by 2 bases and J by 1 base, with 21 bases between them. Germline V gene lookup returns CDR1 MDHEN and CDR2 SYDVKM. The CDR3 nucleotides read TGTGCCAGCAGTTTAGACCCGACTAGTACAGTAAGGTCCTACGAGCAGTACTTC. This codes for CASSLDPTSTVRSYEQYF.

CDR3 amino acids: CASSEGDRPNYGYTF. CDR3 nucleotide sequence: TGTGCCAGCAGTGAGGGGGACAGACCTAACTATGGCTACACCTTC. This chain connects TRBV6-1 to TRBJ1-2; 7 bases match TRBD1. Germline CDR1 reads MNHNS; CDR2 reads SASEGT. The CDR3 contains 15 residues. V gave up 3 bases and J gave up 0 bases; unmatched junction bases: 4.

The V gene is TRBV4-2, the J gene TRBJ2-7, with 11 bases matching TRBD2. The V gene's germline CDR1 is LGHNA and CDR2 YNFKEQ. The CDR3 loop spans 15 amino acids. With 0 bases clipped from V and 4 bases from J, the junction kept 2 bases outside the gene matches. CDR3 coding DNA: TGTGCCAGCAGCCAAGAGACTAGCGGGATATACGAGCAGTACTTC. Protein product: CASSQETSGIYEQYF.

The CDR3 DNA reads TGTGCCAGCAGTGAAGCGACTAGCGGGAGGACCGGGGAGCTGTTTTTT. Its translation is CASSEATSGRTGELFF. This chain uses TRBV2 with TRBJ2-2, with 13 positions matching TRBD2. With V trimmed by 0 bases and J by 5 bases, 0 bases remained unmatched. Germline V gene data show CDR1 as SNHLY and CDR2 as FYNNEI. The CDR3 spans 16 residues.

There are a few counts of this clone. The rearrangement joins TRBV5-6 to TRBJ1-2; D might be TRBD1 (6 bases). Trimming stripped 3 bases from V and 7 bases from J, with 22 bases between. The CDR3 runs 16 residues. Germline lookup yields CDR1 SGHDT and CDR2 YYEEEE. CDR3: CASSWRGHREEGGYTF. The CDR3 DNA is TGTGCCAGCAGCTGGAGAGGACACAGGGAAGAAGGTGGCTACACCTTC.